The 29 T cell receptor beta chains below all came from one sample that was sequenced in a study of T cell responses to AZD1222 COVID-19 vaccine. The data were produced by immunoSEQ multiplex PCR, yet TCRdb's version contains in-frame clones alone and is incomplete. The data contain fewer than 200,000 clones, 85% to 90% of them singletons. The sequenced sample was peripheral blood, obtained 28 days after the second AZD1222 dose. The receptor source for this set is an adult who received the AZD1222 COVID-19 vaccine.

The chain links TRBV3-1 (or the pseudogene TRBV3-2) to TRBJ2-2; maybe TRBD1 (6 bases). The CDR3 length is 16 residues. Between the trimmed V and J ends, which lost 3 bases and 2 bases, there was a span of 13 bases. Germline lookup yields CDR1 LGHDT and CDR2 YNNKEL (reference sequence). CDR3 sequence reads: CASSHPRGSNTGELFF. Here the CDR3 DNA reads TGTGCCAGCAGCCACCCTAGGGGGTCCAACACCGGGGAGCTGTTTTTT.

V usage is TRBV18 and J usage is TRBJ2-7; tentative D call: TRBD2 (7 bases). This CDR3 is built from 14 residues. CDR1 KGHSH and CDR2 LQKENI come from the germline V gene. V was trimmed by 3 bases and J by 2 bases, leaving 11 bases between them. The CDR3 DNA reads TGTGCCAGCTCACCTTCGGGGGGCGCCTACGAGCAGTACTTC. Its protein is CASSPSGGAYEQYF.

The chain combines TRBV7-9 with TRBJ1-3; no firm D call. Germline CDR1 and CDR2: SEHNR and FQNEAQ (reference sequence). Trimming stripped 5 bases from V and 2 bases from J, with 13 bases between. The CDR3 runs 15 residues. The CDR3 spells CASSPLARPGNTIYF. DNA of the CDR3: TGTGCCAGCAGCCCGCTGGCCAGGCCTGGAAACACCATATATTTT.

The chain links TRBV10-3 to TRBJ1-2; D call uncertain. Germline CDR1 is ENHRY and CDR2 is SYGVKD. This CDR3 spans 13 amino acids. The V and J ends lost 10 bases and 0 bases respectively, with 12 bases between them. The CDR3 spells CATAGDSNYGYTF. In nucleotides, the CDR3 is TGTGCCACCGCCGGGGATTCTAACTATGGCTACACCTTC.

This clone was observed a handful of times. The chain links TRBV5-6 to TRBJ1-1, with D unclear. The germline gives CDR1 SGHDT, CDR2 YYEEEE. The V and J ends lost 0 bases and 5 bases respectively, with 17 bases between them. This CDR3 has 16 amino acids. The chain's CDR3 is CASSLVETRGQTEAFF. As DNA, the CDR3 is TGTGCCAGCAGCTTGGTCGAAACCCGAGGGCAAACTGAAGCTTTCTTT.

V gene TRBV5-8 combines with J gene TRBJ1-5; no clear D gene. The CDR3 runs 16 residues. Trimming removed 4 bases from V and 3 bases from J, with 17 bases in between. Germline CDR1 SGHTS, CDR2 YDEGEE. CDR3 region: CASSLVGRGSNQPQHF. CDR3 nucleotides: TGTGCCAGCAGCCTGGTTGGGCGTGGGTCCAATCAGCCCCAGCATTTT.

The table lists this clone with a count of one. The same CDR3 can be traced to other DNA sequences in this sample. Here the CDR3 reads CASSQVGQSSGNTIYF. The CDR3 DNA is TGTGCCAGCAGCCAAGTGGGTCAGTCCTCTGGAAACACCATATATTTT. V is TRBV4-2 and J is TRBJ1-3; no clear D. The CDR3 is made up of 16 amino acids. CDR1 is LGHNA and CDR2 is YNFKEQ in the germline V gene. Deletions cut 1 base from V and 0 bases from J, with 10 bases between.

The chain links TRBV7-2 to TRBJ1-1; D ambiguous. Germline loops: CDR1 SGHTA, CDR2 FQGNSA. The CDR3 length is 14 residues. Deletions cut 1 base from V and 5 bases from J, with 11 bases between. The CDR3 DNA follows: TGTGCCAGCAGCTTAGACGGGCCGGGGACTGAAGCTTTCTTT. Translated: CASSLDGPGTEAFF. The full variable domain, its missing parts supplied by reference TRBV7-2 and TRBJ1-1, is GAGVSQSPSNKVTEKGKDVELRCDPISGHTALYWYRQSLGQGLEFLIYFQGNSAPDKSGLPSDRFSAERTGGSVSTLTIQRTQQEDSAVYLCASSLDGPGTEAFFGQGTRLTVV.

The chain employs TRBV14 and TRBJ2-1; D is ambiguous. The V and J ends lost 2 bases and 4 bases respectively, with 6 bases between them. This CDR3 region has 13 residues. Per the germline V gene, CDR1 is SGHDN and CDR2 is FVKESK. This CDR3 reads CASSQQVYNEQFF. The CDR3 region has the DNA TGTGCCAGCAGCCAACAGGTTTACAATGAGCAGTTCTTC.

The genes are TRBV6-6 and TRBJ1-1; D ambiguous. Germline CDR1 and CDR2: MNHNY and SVGAGI (reference sequence). V lost 7 bases, J lost 0 bases, and 12 bases lay in between. The CDR3 totals 14 residues. CDR3 region: CASTRTTLNTEAFF. CDR3 in DNA: TGTGCCAGCACCCGAACCACTTTGAACACTGAAGCTTTCTTT.

The chain recombines TRBV19 with TRBJ2-7, with D unresolved. Per germline, CDR1 LNHDA and CDR2 SQIVND (reference sequence). There are 13 residues in the CDR3. V lost 2 bases, J lost 5 bases, and 10 bases lay in between. CDR3 protein: CASSIRQSHEQYF. The CDR3 DNA reads as TGTGCCAGTAGTATACGGCAGAGTCACGAGCAGTACTTC. Full variable domain (missing parts from reference TRBV19 and TRBJ2-7): DGGITQSPKYLFRKEGQNVTLSCEQNLNHDAMYWYRQDPGQGLRLIYYSQIVNDFQKGDIAEGYSVSREKKESFPLTVTSAQKNPTAFYLCASSIRQSHEQYFGPGTRLTVT.

The V call is TRBV11-3, the J call TRBJ2-1; 8 bases are shared with TRBD1. Germline-derived CDR1 and CDR2 are SGHNT and YENEEA. The V and J ends lost 4 bases and 8 bases, in that order; junction bases with no gene match: 10. CDR3 length: 15 amino acids. CDR3 amino acids: CASSSDRVTWDEQFF. In nucleotides, the CDR3 is TGTGCCAGCAGCTCGGACAGGGTCACTTGGGATGAGCAGTTCTTC.

This clone was found once. The J gene is TRBJ2-1, the V gene TRBV9; D gene uncertain. Trimming took 0 bases from V and 6 from J, leaving 7 bases between them. CDR3 size: 13 residues. Germline lookup yields CDR1 SGDLS and CDR2 YYNGEE. The CDR3 loop is CASSVVGPNEQFF. The CDR3 DNA reads TGTGCCAGCAGCGTAGTAGGACCCAATGAGCAGTTCTTC. The whole variable domain, filled in from reference TRBV9 and TRBJ2-1, reads DSGVTQTPKHLITATGQRVTLRCSPRSGDLSVYWYQQSLDQGLQFLIQYYNGEERAKGNILERFSAQQFPDLHSELNLSSLELGDSALYFCASSVVGPNEQFFGPGTRLTVL.

Details on this clone: Other DNA sequences from this sample encode an identical CDR3 as well. This sequence joins TRBV7-2 and TRBJ2-1; D may be TRBD1 (6 bases). Germline CDR1 reads SGHTA; CDR2 reads FQGNSA. With 1 base removed from V and 2 bases from J, the gap between germline ends came to 9 bases. The CDR3 is 15 amino acids. The CDR3 bases are TGTGCCAGCAGCTTAGGTCAGGGGCCCTACAATGAGCAGTTCTTC. Translation gives CASSLGQGPYNEQFF.

This clone has only one observation. The gene calls are TRBV9 and TRBJ1-1; a weak D match, TRBD1 (5 bases). Germline V lookup: CDR1 SGDLS, CDR2 YYNGEE. V lost 4 bases, J lost 1 base, and 17 bases lay in between. The CDR3 extends over 16 amino acids. CDR3 region: CASSPREGQPNTEAFF. The CDR3 bases are TGTGCCAGCAGCCCCAGGGAAGGGCAGCCGAACACTGAAGCTTTCTTT. Complete variable domain (other parts from reference TRBV9 and TRBJ1-1): DSGVTQTPKHLITATGQRVTLRCSPRSGDLSVYWYQQSLDQGLQFLIQYYNGEERAKGNILERFSAQQFPDLHSELNLSSLELGDSALYFCASSPREGQPNTEAFFGQGTRLTVV.

The chain employs TRBV5-5 and TRBJ2-6; tentative D call: TRBD2 (5 bases). The CDR3 consists of 16 residues. V was clipped by 4 bases and J by 2 bases, with 13 bases between them. The V gene's germline CDR1 is SGHKS and CDR2 YYEKEE (reference sequence). The CDR3 reads CASSLDGGAGANVLTF. The CDR3 DNA reads as TGTGCCAGCAGCCTGGACGGAGGAGCTGGGGCCAACGTCCTGACTTTC.

CDR3 sequence: CASAIPGGLIKTQYF. For the CDR3, the DNA is TGTGCCAGCGCGATCCCGGGGGGACTTATCAAGACCCAGTACTTC. The chain links TRBV11-2 to TRBJ2-5, with 7 bases matching TRBD2. The germline V gene encodes CDR1 SGHAT and CDR2 FQNNGV. The CDR3 covers 15 residues. V gave up 8 bases and J gave up 6 bases; unmatched junction bases: 15.

The J gene is TRBJ1-6, the V gene TRBV18, with 8 bases that match TRBD1. The germline CDR1 and CDR2 sequences are KGHSH and LQKENI. The J segment lost 7 bases and the V segment lost 5 bases, leaving 7 bases of the junction unmatched. The CDR3 spans 15 residues. The DNA for the CDR3 is TGTGCCAGCTCAGGAAGACAGGGGAGAAATTCACCCCTCCACTTT. Protein sequence: CASSGRQGRNSPLHF.

CDR3 sequence (DNA): TGTGCCAGCAGTTGGGACTGGAACACTGAAGCTTTCTTT. Its translation is CASSWDWNTEAFF. V and J are TRBV12-3 or TRBV12-4 and TRBJ1-1; a weak D match, TRBD1 (5 bases). This CDR3 contains 13 residues. The ends were cut back, 4 bases at V and 1 base at J, with 7 bases in the middle.

The V gene is TRBV3-1 (or the pseudogene TRBV3-2), the J gene TRBJ1-5, with no clear D. V lost 4 bases and J 0 bases, leaving 19 bases between the germline ends. CDR3 size: 18 residues. Germline assignment: CDR1 LGHDT and CDR2 YNNKEL (reference sequence). The DNA of the CDR3 is TGTGCCAGCAGCCGTGACGACCCCCCACAGTATAGCAATCAGCCCCAGCATTTT. Translation: CASSRDDPPQYSNQPQHF.

This chain links TRBV2 with TRBJ1-1; D unresolved. With 7 bases removed from V and 0 bases from J, the gap between germline ends came to 12 bases. There are 14 residues in the CDR3. Germline V gene lookup returns CDR1 SNHLY and CDR2 FYNNEI. CDR3 in DNA: TGTGCCAGCACTAAGATAGCCGTGAACACTGAAGCTTTCTTT. Residues: CASTKIAVNTEAFF.

The rearrangement uses TRBV30 and TRBJ2-3; D perhaps matches TRBD1 (5 bases). Germline CDR1 reads GTSNPN; CDR2 reads SVGIG (reference sequence). This CDR3 is built from 14 residues. V was clipped by 0 bases and J by 2 bases, with 9 bases between them. Here the CDR3 reads CAWSVGVATDTQYF. CDR3 bases: TGTGCCTGGAGTGTAGGGGTGGCCACAGATACGCAGTATTTT. The whole variable domain, filled in from reference TRBV30 and TRBJ2-3, reads SQTIHQWPATLVQPVGSPLSLECTVEGTSNPNLYWYRQAAGRGLQLLFYSVGIGQISSEVPQNLSASRPQDRQFILSSKKLLLSDSGFYLCAWSVGVATDTQYFGPGTRLTVL.

This chain uses TRBV6-6 with TRBJ2-3, with 8 bases that match TRBD1. V lost 4 bases, J lost 2 bases, and 5 bases stayed unmatched. The germline V gene has CDR1 MNHNY and CDR2 SVGAGI (reference sequence). The CDR3 extends over 15 amino acids. CDR3 in amino acids: CASSLDRVATDTQYF. The CDR3 region has the DNA TGTGCCAGCAGTTTGGACAGGGTCGCCACAGATACGCAGTATTTT.

This sequence joins TRBV6-5 and TRBJ2-5; 7 nucleotides match TRBD1. V lost 6 bases, J lost 2 bases, and 9 bases stayed unmatched. CDR1 and CDR2 from the germline V gene are MNHEY and SVGAGI. The CDR3 consists of 15 residues. The chain's CDR3 is CASRSAGTAQETQYF. Here the CDR3 DNA reads TGTGCCAGCAGGTCCGCCGGGACAGCACAAGAGACCCAGTACTTC.

The chain uses TRBV7-9 and TRBJ2-7; D is uncertain. The length of the CDR3 is 15 residues. Germline CDR1 SEHNR, CDR2 FQNEAQ (reference sequence). Trimming removed 4 bases at V and 1 base at J, with 14 bases between. This chain's CDR3 is CASSSQRNPSYEQYF. Here the CDR3 DNA reads TGTGCCAGCAGCTCCCAGCGTAATCCTTCCTACGAGCAGTACTTC.

The rearrangement joins TRBV5-1 to TRBJ2-7; the D call may be TRBD1 or TRBD2 (6 bases each). The germline CDR1 and CDR2 sequences are SGHRS and YFSETQ. The CDR3 loop spans 17 amino acids. V was shortened by 1 base and J by 4 bases, with 21 bases between the two germline ends. The CDR3 spells CASSLSRGGRNLYEQYF. The CDR3 bases are TGCGCCAGCAGCTTGAGCCGAGGGGGGCGGAACCTTTACGAGCAGTACTTC.

The chain is built from TRBV6-4 and TRBJ1-2; no firm D call. The germline V and J ends were trimmed by 6 bases and 5 bases, with 13 bases remaining between them. CDR1 and CDR2 from the germline V gene are MRHNA and SNTAGT. This CDR3 has 13 residues. Here the CDR3 DNA reads TGTGCCAGCAGCCCGGCAGCTGGTTATGGCTACACCTTC. This codes for CASSPAAGYGYTF.

The chain carries TRBV5-1 and TRBJ1-2; possibly TRBD1 for D (6 bases). V was cut by 3 bases and J by 8 bases, with 17 bases left in between. Germline CDR1 SGHRS, CDR2 YFSETQ. The CDR3 is 14 residues long. In DNA form, the CDR3 reads TGCGCCAGCAGCTCCGAGGGGGGCTTAAGGGGCTACACCTTC. Residues: CASSSEGGLRGYTF.

The chain joins TRBV11-2 to TRBJ2-7, with D tentatively TRBD2 (6 bases). CDR1 and CDR2 (germline): SGHAT, FQNNGV. The CDR3 runs 15 residues. Trimming took 5 bases from V and 2 from J, leaving 16 bases between them. The CDR3 DNA sequence: TGTGCCAGCAGCCCCCACCGGCCGGGGGCCTACGAGCAGTACTTC. Protein product: CASSPHRPGAYEQYF.